This T cell receptor (beta chain) was identified in a study of control samples from healthy donors and cancer patients. Trimming left V 0 bases short and J 4 bases short, with 7 bases between. This CDR3 comprises 14 residues. Germline V gene data show CDR1 as MNHEY and CDR2 as SVGAGI. This table comes from immunoSEQ multiplex PCR, and its TCRdb copy is limited to in-frame clones, with some not included. This sample carries around 70,000 clones, approximately 86% of them seen once, and the ten largest clones take 15% to 18%. This clone was recorded once. V and J are TRBV6-5 and TRBJ1-5; D gene uncertain. Sequencing was carried out using blood. The source of this sequence is a man aged 60 to 75 in good health. The CDR3 is CASSYSRLNQPQHF. CDR3 in DNA: TGTGCCAGCAGTTACTCGAGGCTAAATCAGCCCCAGCATTTT.